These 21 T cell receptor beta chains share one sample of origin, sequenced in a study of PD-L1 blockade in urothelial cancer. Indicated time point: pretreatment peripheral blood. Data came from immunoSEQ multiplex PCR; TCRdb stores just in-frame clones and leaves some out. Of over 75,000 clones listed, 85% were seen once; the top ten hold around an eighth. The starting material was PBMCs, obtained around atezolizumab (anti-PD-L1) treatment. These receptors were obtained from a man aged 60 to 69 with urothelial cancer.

The chain's CDR3 is CASSTGTLQETQYF. DNA of the CDR3: TGTGCCAGCAGTACCGGGACATTACAAGAGACCCAGTACTTC. The chain links TRBV6-1 to TRBJ2-5, with TRBD1 as a possible D gene (6 bases). Trimming removed 5 bases from V and 2 bases from J, with 12 bases in between. Germline V lookup: CDR1 MNHNS, CDR2 SASEGT. The CDR3 spans 14 residues.

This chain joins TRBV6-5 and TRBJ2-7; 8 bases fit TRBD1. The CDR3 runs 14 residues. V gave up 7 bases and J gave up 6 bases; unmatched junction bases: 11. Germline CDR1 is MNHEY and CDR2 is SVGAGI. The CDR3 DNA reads TGTGCCAGCAAATCCGGGACAGGTCTCCGCGAGCAGTACTTC. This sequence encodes CASKSGTGLREQYF.

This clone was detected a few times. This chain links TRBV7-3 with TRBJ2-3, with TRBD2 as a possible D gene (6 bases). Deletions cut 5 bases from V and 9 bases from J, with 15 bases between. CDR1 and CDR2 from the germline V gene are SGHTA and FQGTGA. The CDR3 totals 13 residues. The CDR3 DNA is TGTGCCAGCAGCCAGACTAGTACTGCCACGCAGTATTTT. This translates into CASSQTSTATQYF.

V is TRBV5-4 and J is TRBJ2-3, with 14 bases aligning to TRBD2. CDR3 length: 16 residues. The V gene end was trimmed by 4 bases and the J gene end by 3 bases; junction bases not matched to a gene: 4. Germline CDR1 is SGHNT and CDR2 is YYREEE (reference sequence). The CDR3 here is CASSPRTSGGTDTQYF. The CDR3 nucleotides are TGTGCCAGCAGCCCCCGGACTAGCGGGGGGACAGATACGCAGTATTTT.

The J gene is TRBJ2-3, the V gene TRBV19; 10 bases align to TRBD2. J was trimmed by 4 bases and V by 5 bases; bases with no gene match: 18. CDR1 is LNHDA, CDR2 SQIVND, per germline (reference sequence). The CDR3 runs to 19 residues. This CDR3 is CASSSPTGRASGSSDTQYF. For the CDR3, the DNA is TGTGCCAGTAGTTCCCCGACAGGGCGGGCTAGCGGGAGTTCAGATACGCAGTATTTT. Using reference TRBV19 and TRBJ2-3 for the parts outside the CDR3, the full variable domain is DGGITQSPKYLFRKEGQNVTLSCEQNLNHDAMYWYRQDPGQGLRLIYYSQIVNDFQKGDIAEGYSVSREKKESFPLTVTSAQKNPTAFYLCASSSPTGRASGSSDTQYFGPGTRLTVL.

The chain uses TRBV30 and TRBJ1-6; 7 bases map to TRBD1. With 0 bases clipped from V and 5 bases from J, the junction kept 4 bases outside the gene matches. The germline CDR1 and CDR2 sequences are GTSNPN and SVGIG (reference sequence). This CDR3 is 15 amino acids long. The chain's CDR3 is CAWSVQGVDNSPLHF. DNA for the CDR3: TGTGCCTGGAGTGTTCAGGGGGTTGATAATTCACCCCTCCACTTT.

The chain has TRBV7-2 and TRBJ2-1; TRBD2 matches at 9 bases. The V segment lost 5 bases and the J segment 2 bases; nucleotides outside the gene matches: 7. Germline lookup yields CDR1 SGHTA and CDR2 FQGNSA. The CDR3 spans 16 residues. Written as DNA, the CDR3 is TGTGCCAGCAGCCCAACCGTAGCGGGGGCCTACAATGAGCAGTTCTTC. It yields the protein CASSPTVAGAYNEQFF.

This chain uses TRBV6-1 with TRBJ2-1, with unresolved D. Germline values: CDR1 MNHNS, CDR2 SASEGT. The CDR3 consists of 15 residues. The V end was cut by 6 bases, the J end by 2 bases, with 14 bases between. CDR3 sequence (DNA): TGTGCCAGCAGAGCTCCGGTGAGAACCTACAATGAGCAGTTCTTC. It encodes CASRAPVRTYNEQFF.

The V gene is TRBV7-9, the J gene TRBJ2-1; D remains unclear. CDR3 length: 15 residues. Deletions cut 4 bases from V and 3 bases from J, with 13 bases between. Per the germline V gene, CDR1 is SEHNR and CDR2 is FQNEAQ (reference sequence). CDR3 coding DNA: TGTGCCAGCAGCTCCTTGGCGGATAACTACAATGAGCAGTTCTTC. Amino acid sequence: CASSSLADNYNEQFF.

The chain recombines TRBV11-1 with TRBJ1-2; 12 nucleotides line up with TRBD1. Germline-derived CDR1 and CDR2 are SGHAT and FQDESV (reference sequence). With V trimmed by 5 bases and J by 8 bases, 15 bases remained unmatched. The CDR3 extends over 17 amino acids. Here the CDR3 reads CASSPPGQGAVRSGYTF. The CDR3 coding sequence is TGTGCCAGCAGCCCTCCGGGACAGGGGGCTGTTCGGAGCGGCTACACCTTC.

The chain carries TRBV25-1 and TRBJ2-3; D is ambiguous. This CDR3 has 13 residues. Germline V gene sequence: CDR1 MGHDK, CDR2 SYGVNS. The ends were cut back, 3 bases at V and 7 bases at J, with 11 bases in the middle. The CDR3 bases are TGTGCCAGCAGTGATGCAGGCAGCTATACGCAGTATTTT. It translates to CASSDAGSYTQYF.

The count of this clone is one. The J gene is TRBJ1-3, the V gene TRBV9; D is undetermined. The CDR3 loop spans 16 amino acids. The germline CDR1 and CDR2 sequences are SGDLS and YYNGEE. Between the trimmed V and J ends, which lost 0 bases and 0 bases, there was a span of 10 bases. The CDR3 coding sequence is TGTGCCAGCAGCGTAGCCCCCCTTAGCTCTGGAAACACCATATATTTT. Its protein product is CASSVAPLSSGNTIYF.

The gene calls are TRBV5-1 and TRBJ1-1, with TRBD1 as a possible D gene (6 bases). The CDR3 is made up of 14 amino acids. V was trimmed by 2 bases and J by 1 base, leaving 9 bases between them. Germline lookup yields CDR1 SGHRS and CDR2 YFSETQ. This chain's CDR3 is CASSFRQENTEAFF. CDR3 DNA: TGCGCCAGCAGCTTTCGACAGGAGAACACTGAAGCTTTCTTT.

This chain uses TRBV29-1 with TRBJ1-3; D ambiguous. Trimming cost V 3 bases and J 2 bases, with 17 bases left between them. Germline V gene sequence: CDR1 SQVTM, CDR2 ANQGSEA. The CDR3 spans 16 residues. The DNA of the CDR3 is TGCAGCGTTGAGGGCGGGGAGGGTAAGGCTGGAAACACCATATATTTT. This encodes CSVEGGEGKAGNTIYF. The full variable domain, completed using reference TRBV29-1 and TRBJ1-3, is SAVISQKPSRDICQRGTSLTIQCQVDSQVTMMFWYRQQPGQSLTLIATANQGSEATYESGFVIDKFPISRPNLTFSTLTVSNMSPEDSSIYLCSVEGGEGKAGNTIYFGEGSWLTVV.

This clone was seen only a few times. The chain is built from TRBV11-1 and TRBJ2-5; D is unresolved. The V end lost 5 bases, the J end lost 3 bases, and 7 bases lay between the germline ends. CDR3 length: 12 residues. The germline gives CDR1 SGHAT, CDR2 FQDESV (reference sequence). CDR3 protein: CASSREEETQYF. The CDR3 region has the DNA TGTGCCAGCAGCCGAGAAGAAGAGACCCAGTACTTC.

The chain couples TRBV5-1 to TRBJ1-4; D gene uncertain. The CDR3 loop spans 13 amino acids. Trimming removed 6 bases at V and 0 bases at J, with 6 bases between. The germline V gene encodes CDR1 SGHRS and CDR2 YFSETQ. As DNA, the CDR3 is TGCGCCAGCAAACTTGCAACTAATGAAAAACTGTTTTTT. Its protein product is CASKLATNEKLFF. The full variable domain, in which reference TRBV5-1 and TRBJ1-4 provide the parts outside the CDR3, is KAGVTQTPRYLIKTRGQQVTLSCSPISGHRSVSWYQQTPGQGLQFLFEYFSETQRNKGNFPGRFSGRQFSNSRSEMNVSTLELGDSALYLCASKLATNEKLFFGSGTQLSVL.

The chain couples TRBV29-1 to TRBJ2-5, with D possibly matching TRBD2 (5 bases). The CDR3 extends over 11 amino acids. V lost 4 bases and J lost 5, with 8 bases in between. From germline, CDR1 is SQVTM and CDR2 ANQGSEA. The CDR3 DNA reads TGCAGCGTTGTCCGGGATGAGACCCAGTACTTC. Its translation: CSVVRDETQYF.

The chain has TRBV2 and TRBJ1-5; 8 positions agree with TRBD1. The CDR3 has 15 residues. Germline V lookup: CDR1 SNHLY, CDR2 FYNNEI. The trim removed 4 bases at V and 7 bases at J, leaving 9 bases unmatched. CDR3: CASSGQGLDRQPQHF. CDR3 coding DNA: TGTGCCAGCAGTGGACAGGGGCTCGATAGGCAGCCCCAGCATTTT.

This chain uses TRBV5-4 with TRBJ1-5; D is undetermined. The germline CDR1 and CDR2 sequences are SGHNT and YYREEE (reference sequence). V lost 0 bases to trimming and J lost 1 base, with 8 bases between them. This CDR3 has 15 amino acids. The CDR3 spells CASSLDGESNQPQHF. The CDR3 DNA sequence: TGTGCCAGCAGCTTGGATGGGGAGAGCAATCAGCCCCAGCATTTT.

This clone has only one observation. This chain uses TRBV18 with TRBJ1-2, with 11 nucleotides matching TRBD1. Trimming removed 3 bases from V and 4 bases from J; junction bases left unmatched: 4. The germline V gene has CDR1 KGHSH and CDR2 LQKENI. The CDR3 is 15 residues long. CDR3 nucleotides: TGTGCCAGCTCACCTGGACAGGGGGCTTTCTATGGCTACACCTTC. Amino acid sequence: CASSPGQGAFYGYTF.

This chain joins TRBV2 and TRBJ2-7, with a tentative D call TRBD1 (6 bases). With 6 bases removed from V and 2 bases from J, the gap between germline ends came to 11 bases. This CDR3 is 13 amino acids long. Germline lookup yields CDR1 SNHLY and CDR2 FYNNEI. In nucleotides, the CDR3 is TGTGCCAGCAGCGGGGACAAACCCTACGAGCAGTACTTC. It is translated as CASSGDKPYEQYF.